This TCR beta chain was captured by sequencing in a study of PD-L1 blockade in urothelial cancer. On the study more broadly: Males with bladder-origin urothelial cancer constituted about 85% of the roughly 30 patients. Enrolled patients had been treated previously with 0 to 3 chemotherapy regimens. The authors examined blood 3 weeks (second dose) and 6 weeks after treatment start.

Synthetically made TCR analog templates were put into each PCR as spikes. Data came from immunoSEQ multiplex PCR; TCRdb stores just in-frame clones and leaves some out. Altogether tens of thousands of clones are present, about 85% being singletons, with the ten largest covering roughly 5.7%. V dropped 4 bases and J dropped 5 bases, with 11 bases sitting between them. This CDR3 has 14 residues. Germline CDR1 is LNHDA and CDR2 is SQIVND (reference sequence). This sequence originates from a woman aged 65 to 85 with urothelial cancer. V usage is TRBV19 and J usage is TRBJ2-2, with D perhaps TRBD1 (5 bases). Sequenced here: PBMCs, sampled around atezolizumab (anti-PD-L1) treatment. CDR3 in amino acids: CASSTQGDTGELFF. CDR3 DNA sequence: TGTGCCAGTAGTACTCAAGGGGATACCGGGGAGCTGTTTTTT.